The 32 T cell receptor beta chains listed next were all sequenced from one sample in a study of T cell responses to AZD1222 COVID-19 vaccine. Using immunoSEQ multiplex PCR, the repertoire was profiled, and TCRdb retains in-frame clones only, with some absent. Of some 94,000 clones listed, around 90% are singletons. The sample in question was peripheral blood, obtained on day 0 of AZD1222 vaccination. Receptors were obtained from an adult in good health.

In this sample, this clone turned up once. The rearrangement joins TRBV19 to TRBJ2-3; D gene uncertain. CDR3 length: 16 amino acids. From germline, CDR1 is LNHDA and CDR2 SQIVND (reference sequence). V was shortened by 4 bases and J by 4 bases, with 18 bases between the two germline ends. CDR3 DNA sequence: TGTGCCAGTAGTACGGCCATCCGAGCTTCGGCAGATACGCAGTATTTT. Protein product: CASSTAIRASADTQYF.

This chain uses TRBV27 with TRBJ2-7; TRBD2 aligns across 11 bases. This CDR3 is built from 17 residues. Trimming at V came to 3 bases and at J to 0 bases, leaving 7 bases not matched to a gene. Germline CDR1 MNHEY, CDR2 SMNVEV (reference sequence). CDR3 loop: CASSLGGLAGGSYEQYF. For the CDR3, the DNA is TGTGCCAGCAGTTTGGGAGGACTAGCGGGCGGCTCCTACGAGCAGTACTTC.

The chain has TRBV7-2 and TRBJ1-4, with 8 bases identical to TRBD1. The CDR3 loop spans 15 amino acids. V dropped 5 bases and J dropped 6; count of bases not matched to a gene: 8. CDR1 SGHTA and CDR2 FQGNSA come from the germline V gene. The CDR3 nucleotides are TGTGCCAGCAGCGACAGCCCGGGACAGGATGAAAAACTGTTTTTT. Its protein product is CASSDSPGQDEKLFF.

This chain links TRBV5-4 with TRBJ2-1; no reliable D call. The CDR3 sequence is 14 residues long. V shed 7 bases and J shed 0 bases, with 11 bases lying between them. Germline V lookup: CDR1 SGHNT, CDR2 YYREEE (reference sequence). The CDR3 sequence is CASRGPSSYNEQFF. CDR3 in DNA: TGTGCCAGCCGTGGCCCCAGCTCCTACAATGAGCAGTTCTTC.

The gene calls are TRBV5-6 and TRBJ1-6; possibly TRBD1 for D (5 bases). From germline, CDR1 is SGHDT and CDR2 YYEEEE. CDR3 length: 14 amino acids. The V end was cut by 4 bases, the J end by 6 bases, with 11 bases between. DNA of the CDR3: TGTGCCAGCAGCAGCGGTCAGGGTAATTCACCCCTCCACTTT. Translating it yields CASSSGQGNSPLHF.

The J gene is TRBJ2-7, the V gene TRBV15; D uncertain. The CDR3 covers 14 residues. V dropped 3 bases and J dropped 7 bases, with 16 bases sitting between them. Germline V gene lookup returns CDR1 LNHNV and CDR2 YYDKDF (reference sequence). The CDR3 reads CATSRVDGPQEQYF. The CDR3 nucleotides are TGTGCCACCAGCAGGGTGGACGGGCCACAAGAGCAGTACTTC.

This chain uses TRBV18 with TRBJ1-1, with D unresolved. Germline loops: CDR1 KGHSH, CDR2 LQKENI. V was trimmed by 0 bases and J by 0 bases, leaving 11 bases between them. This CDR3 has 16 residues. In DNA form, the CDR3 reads TGTGCCAGCTCACCACCTTTCCGACGGGTGAACACTGAAGCTTTCTTT. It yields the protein CASSPPFRRVNTEAFF.

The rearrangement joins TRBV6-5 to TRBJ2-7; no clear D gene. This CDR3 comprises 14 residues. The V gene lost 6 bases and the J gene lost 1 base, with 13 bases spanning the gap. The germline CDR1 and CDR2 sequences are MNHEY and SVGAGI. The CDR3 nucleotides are TGTGCCAGCAGCTCCGTCGGGTCATCCTACGAGCAGTACTTC. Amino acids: CASSSVGSSYEQYF.

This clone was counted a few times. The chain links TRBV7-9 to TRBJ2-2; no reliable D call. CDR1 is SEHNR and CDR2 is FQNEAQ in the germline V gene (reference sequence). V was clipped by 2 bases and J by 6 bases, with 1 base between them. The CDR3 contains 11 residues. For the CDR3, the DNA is TGTGCCAGCAGCTTACCCGGGGAGCTGTTTTTT. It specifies CASSLPGELFF.

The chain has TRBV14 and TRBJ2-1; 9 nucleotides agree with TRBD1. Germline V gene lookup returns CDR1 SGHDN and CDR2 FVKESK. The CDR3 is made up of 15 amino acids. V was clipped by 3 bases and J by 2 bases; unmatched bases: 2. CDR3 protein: CASSQRQGAYNEQFF. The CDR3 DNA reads TGTGCCAGCAGCCAGAGACAGGGGGCCTACAATGAGCAGTTCTTC.

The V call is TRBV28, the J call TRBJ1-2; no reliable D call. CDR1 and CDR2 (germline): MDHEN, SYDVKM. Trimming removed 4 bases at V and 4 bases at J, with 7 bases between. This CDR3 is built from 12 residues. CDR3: CASSSQIYGYTF. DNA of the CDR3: TGTGCCAGCAGTTCCCAGATCTATGGCTACACCTTC.

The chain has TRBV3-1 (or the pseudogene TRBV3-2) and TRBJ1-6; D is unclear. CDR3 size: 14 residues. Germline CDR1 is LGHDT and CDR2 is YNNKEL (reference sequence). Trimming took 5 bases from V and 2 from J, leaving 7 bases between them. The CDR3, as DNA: TGTGCCAGCAGCGGAGAAGCCTATAATTCACCCCTCCACTTT. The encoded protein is CASSGEAYNSPLHF.

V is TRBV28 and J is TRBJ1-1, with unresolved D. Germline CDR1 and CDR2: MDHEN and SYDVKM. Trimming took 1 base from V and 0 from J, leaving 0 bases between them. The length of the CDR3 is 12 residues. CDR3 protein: CASSLLNTEAFF. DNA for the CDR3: TGTGCCAGCAGTTTATTGAACACTGAAGCTTTCTTT.

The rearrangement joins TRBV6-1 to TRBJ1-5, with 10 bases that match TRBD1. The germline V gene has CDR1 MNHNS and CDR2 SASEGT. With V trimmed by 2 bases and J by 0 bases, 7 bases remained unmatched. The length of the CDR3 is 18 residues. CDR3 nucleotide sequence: TGTGCCAGCAGTGAACAGGACAGGGGGAAATATAGCAATCAGCCCCAGCATTTT. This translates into CASSEQDRGKYSNQPQHF.

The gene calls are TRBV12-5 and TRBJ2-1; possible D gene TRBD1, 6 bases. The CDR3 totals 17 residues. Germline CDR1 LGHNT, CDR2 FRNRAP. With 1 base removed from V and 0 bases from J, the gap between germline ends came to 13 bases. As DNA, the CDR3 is TGTGCTAGTGGTTTGGCACAGGGACCACGCTCCTACAATGAGCAGTTCTTC. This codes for CASGLAQGPRSYNEQFF.

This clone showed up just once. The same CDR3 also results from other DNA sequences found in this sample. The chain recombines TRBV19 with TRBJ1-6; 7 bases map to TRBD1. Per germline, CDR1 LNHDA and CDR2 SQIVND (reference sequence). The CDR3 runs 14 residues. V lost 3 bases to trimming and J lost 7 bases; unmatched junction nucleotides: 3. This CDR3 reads CASSIDRANSPLHF. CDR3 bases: TGTGCCAGTAGTATCGACAGGGCGAATTCACCCCTCCACTTT.

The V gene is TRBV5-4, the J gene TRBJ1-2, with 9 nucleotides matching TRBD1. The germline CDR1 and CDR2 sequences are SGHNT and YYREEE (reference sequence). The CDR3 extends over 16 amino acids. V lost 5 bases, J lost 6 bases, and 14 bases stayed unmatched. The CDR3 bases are TGTGCCAGCAGGTACGAACAGGGGGCAATAGTGGATGGCTACACCTTC. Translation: CASRYEQGAIVDGYTF.

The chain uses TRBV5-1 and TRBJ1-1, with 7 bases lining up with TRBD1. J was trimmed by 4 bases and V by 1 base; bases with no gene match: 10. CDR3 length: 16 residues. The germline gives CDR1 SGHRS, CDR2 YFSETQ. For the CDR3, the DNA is TGCGCCAGCAGCTTGAGCCAGGGGGTAGGGGGCACTGAAGCTTTCTTT. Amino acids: CASSLSQGVGGTEAFF.

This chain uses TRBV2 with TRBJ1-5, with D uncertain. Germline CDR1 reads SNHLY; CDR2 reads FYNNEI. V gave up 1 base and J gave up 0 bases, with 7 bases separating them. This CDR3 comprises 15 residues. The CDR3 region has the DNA TGTGCCAGCAGTGAAGGCAGTAATAGCAATCAGCCCCAGCATTTT. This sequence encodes CASSEGSNSNQPQHF.

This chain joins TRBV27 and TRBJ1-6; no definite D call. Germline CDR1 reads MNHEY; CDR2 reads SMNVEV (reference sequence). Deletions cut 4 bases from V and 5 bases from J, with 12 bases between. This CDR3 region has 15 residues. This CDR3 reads CASSSIDGNNSPLHF. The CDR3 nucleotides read TGTGCCAGCAGTTCCATCGACGGAAATAATTCACCCCTCCACTTT.

The CDR3 coding sequence is TGCGCCAGCAGCCCCAGCTTACCTAATGAAAAACTGTTTTTT. This translates into CASSPSLPNEKLFF. This chain links TRBV5-1 with TRBJ1-4; D not resolved. Germline V lookup: CDR1 SGHRS, CDR2 YFSETQ. This CDR3 is built from 14 residues. The V end was cut by 4 bases, the J end by 3 bases, with 10 bases between.

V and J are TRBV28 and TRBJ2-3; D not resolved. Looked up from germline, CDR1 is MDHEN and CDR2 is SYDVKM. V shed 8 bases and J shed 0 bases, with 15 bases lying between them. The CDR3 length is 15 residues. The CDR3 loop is CASRDVGGSTDTQYF. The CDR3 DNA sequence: TGTGCCAGCCGAGACGTGGGCGGAAGCACAGATACGCAGTATTTT.

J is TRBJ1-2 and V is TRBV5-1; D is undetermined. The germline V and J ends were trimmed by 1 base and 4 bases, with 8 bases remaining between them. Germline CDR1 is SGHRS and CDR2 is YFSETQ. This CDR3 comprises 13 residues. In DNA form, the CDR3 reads TGCGCCAGCAGCTTGTACCGATCCTATGGCTACACCTTC. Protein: CASSLYRSYGYTF. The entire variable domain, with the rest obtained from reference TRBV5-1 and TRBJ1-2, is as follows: KAGVTQTPRYLIKTRGQQVTLSCSPISGHRSVSWYQQTPGQGLQFLFEYFSETQRNKGNFPGRFSGRQFSNSRSEMNVSTLELGDSALYLCASSLYRSYGYTFGSGTRLTVV.

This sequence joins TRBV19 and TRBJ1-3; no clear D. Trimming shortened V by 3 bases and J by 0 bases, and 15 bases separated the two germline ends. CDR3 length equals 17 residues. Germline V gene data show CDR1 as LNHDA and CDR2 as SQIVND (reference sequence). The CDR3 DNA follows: TGTGCCAGTAGTATCTCGCAGGTGAGAAGCTCTGGAAACACCATATATTTT. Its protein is CASSISQVRSSGNTIYF.

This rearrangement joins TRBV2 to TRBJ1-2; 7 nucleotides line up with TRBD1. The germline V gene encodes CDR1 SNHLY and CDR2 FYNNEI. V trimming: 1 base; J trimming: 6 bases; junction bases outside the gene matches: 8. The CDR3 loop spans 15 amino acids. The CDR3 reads CASSEGARGSNGYTF. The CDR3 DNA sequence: TGTGCCAGCAGTGAAGGGGCCAGGGGGTCGAATGGCTACACCTTC. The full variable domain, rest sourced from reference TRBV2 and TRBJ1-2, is EPEVTQTPSHQVTQMGQEVILRCVPISNHLYFYWYRQILGQKVEFLVSFYNNEISEKSEIFDDQFSVERPDGSNFTLKIRSTKLEDSAMYFCASSEGARGSNGYTFGSGTRLTVV.

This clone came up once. The CDR3 DNA follows: TGTGCCTGGAGGTTAGCGGGGGGGCTCCATGAGCAGTTCTTC. This sequence encodes CAWRLAGGLHEQFF. This chain joins TRBV30 and TRBJ2-1, with TRBD2 matching 11 bases. With V trimmed by 3 bases and J by 8 bases, 6 bases remained unmatched. This CDR3 region has 14 residues. Germline CDR1 is GTSNPN and CDR2 is SVGIG (reference sequence).

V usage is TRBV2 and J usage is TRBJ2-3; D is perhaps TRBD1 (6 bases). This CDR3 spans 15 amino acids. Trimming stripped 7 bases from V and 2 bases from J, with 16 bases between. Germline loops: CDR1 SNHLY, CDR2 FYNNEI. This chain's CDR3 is CASTGDNLSTDTQYF. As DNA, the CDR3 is TGTGCCAGCACCGGGGACAACCTCTCCACAGATACGCAGTATTTT.

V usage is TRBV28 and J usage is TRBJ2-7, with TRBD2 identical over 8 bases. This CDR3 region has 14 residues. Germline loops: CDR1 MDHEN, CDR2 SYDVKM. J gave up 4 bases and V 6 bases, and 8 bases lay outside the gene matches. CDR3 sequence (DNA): TGTGCCAGCAGCCCGCCCACTAGCGGTTACGAGCAGTACTTC. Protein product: CASSPPTSGYEQYF.

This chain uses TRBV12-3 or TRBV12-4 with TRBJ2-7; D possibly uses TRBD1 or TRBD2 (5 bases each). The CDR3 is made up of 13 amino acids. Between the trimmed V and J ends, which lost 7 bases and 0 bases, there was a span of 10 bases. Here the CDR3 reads CASTAGSSYEQYF. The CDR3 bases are TGTGCCAGCACGGCAGGGAGCTCCTACGAGCAGTACTTC.

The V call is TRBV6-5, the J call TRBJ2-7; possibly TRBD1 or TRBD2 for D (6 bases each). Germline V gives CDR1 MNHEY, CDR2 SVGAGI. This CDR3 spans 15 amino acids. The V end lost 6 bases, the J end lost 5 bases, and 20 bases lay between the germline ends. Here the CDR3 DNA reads TGTGCCAGCAGCTCCTCGGGGGCGGCAGTCAACGAGCAGTACTTC. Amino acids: CASSSSGAAVNEQYF.

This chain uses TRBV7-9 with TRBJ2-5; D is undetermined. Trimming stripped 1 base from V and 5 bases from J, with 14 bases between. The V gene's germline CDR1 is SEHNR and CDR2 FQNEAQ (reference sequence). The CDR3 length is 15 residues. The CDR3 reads CASSLGWLSKETQYF. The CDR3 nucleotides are TGTGCCAGCAGCTTAGGGTGGCTCTCGAAGGAGACCCAGTACTTC.

In DNA, the CDR3 is TGTGCCAGCACCCCTCGGACAGGGGCGGCCAAAAACATTCAGTACTTC. Translation: CASTPRTGAAKNIQYF. This rearrangement joins TRBV28 to TRBJ2-4, with TRBD1 identical over 9 bases. V was clipped by 7 bases and J by 1 base; unmatched bases: 8. Looked up from germline, CDR1 is MDHEN and CDR2 is SYDVKM. There are 16 residues in the CDR3.